This T cell receptor (beta chain) was observed in a study of spatial heterogeneity in lung cancer. In the study overall: The average count in raw reads for each unique TCR and UMI combination exceeded nine appearances. General study points: Mutation counts in tumors were tracked by counts of expanded intratumoral alpha and beta TCRs.

The germline gives CDR1 SGHDT, CDR2 YYEEEE. The CDR3 loop spans 13 amino acids. TCRdb analysed the 5' RACE reads with MiXCR anew, one entry per CDR3 protein. Among roughly 8,400 distinct CDR3 sequences listed, more than 4% were seen once. Time point defined: sample taken at primary tumor resection. There are many counts of this clonotype. Antigen specificity is unknown. Possible read error: a much larger clone is one base away. The sequenced sample was lung tumor tissue, obtained at surgery. V and J are TRBV5-6 and TRBJ1-2; no clear D. The sequence was obtained from a female donor with early-stage non-small cell lung cancer. The CDR3 DNA reads as TGTGCCAGCAGCTTGTTGGATGACTATGGCTACAACTTC. Amino acid sequence: CASSLLDDYGYNF.